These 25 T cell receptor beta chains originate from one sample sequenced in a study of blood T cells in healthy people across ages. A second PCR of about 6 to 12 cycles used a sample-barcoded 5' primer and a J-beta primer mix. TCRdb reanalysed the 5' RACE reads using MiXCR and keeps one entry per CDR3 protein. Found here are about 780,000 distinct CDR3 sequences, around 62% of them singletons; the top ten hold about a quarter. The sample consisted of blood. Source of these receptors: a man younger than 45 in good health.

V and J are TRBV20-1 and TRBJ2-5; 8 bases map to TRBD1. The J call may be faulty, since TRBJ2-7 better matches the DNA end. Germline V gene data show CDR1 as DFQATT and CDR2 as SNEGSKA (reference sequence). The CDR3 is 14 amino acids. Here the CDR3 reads CSQSRQGIPYEQYF. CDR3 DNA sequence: TGCAGTCAATCTAGACAGGGGATACCCTACGAGCAGTACTTC.

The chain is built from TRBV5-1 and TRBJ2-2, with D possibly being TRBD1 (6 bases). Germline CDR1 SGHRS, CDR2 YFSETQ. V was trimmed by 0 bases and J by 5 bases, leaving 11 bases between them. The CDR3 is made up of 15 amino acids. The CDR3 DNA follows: TGCGCCAGCAGCTTGGAACAGGGTCAAACCGGGGAGCTGTTTTTT. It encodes CASSLEQGQTGELFF. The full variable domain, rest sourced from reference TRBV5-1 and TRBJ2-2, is KAGVTQTPRYLIKTRGQQVTLSCSPISGHRSVSWYQQTPGQGLQFLFEYFSETQRNKGNFPGRFSGRQFSNSRSEMNVSTLELGDSALYLCASSLEQGQTGELFFGEGSRLTVL.

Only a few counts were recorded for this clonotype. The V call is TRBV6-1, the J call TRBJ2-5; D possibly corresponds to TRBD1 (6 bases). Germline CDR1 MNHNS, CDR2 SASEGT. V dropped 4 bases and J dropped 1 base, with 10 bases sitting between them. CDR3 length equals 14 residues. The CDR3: CASSVRQAQETQYF. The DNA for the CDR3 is TGTGCCAGCAGTGTCCGACAGGCCCAAGAGACCCAGTACTTC.

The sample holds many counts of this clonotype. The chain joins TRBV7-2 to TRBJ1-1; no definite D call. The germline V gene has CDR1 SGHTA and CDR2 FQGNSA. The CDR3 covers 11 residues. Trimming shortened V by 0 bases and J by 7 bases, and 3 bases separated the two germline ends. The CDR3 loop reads CASSLASEAFF. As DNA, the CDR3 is TGTGCCAGCAGCTTAGCCAGTGAAGCTTTCTTT.

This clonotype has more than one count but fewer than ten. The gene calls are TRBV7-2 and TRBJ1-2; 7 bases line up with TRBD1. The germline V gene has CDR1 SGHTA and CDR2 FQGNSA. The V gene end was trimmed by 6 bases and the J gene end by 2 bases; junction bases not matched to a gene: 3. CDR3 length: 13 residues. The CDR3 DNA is TGTGCCAGCAGGGAGGGACAGAACTATGGCTACACCTTC. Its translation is CASREGQNYGYTF.

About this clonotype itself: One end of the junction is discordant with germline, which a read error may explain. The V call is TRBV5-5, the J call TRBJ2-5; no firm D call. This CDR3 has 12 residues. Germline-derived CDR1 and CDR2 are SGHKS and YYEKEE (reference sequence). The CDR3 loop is CASRLVEETQYF. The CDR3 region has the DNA TGTGCCAGCAGGTTGGTAGAAGAGACCCAGTACTTC.

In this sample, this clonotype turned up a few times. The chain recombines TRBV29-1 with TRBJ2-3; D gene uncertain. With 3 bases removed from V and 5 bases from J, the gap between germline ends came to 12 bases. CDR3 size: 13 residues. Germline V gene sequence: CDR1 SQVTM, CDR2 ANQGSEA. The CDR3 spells CSVEGRFGDTQYF. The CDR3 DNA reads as TGCAGCGTTGAGGGTCGGTTCGGAGATACGCAGTATTTT.

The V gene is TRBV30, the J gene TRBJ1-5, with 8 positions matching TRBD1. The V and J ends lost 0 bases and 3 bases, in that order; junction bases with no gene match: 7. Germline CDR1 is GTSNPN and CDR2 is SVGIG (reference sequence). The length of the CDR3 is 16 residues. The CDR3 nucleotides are TGTGCCTGGAGTGTACTCGGGCAGGGGGCCAATCAGCCCCAGCATTTT. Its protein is CAWSVLGQGANQPQHF. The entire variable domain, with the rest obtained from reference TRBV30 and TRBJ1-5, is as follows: SQTIHQWPATLVQPVGSPLSLECTVEGTSNPNLYWYRQAAGRGLQLLFYSVGIGQISSEVPQNLSASRPQDRQFILSSKKLLLSDSGFYLCAWSVLGQGANQPQHFGDGTRLSIL.

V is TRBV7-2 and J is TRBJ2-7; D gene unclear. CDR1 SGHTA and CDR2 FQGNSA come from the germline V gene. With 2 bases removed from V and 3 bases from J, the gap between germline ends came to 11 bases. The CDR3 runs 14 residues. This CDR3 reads CASSLTPGRYEQYF. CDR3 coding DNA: TGTGCCAGCAGCTTAACCCCGGGCCGCTACGAGCAGTACTTC. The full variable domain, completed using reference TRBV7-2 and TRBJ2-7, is GAGVSQSPSNKVTEKGKDVELRCDPISGHTALYWYRQSLGQGLEFLIYFQGNSAPDKSGLPSDRFSAERTGGSVSTLTIQRTQQEDSAVYLCASSLTPGRYEQYFGPGTRLTVT.

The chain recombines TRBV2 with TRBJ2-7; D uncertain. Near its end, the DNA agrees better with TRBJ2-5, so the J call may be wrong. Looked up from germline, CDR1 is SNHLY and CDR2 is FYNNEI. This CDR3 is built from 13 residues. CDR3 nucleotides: TGTGCCAGCAGTGTCAACCAAAGGGAGACCCAGTACTTC. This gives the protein CASSVNQRETQYF.

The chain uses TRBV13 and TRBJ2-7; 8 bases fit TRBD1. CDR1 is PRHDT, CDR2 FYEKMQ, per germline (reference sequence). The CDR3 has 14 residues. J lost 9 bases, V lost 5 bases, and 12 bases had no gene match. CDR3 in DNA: TGTGCCAGCAGCCCTCGGACAGGGAAGGGAGTGCAGTACTTC. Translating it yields CASSPRTGKGVQYF.

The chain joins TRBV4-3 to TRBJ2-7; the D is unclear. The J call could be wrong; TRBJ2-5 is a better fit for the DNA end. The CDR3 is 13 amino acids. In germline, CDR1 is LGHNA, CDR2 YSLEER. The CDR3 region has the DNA TGCGCCAGCAGCCAAGATATGGGAGAGACCCAGTACTTC. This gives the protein CASSQDMGETQYF.

The CDR3 loop is CASTPFHREGEQYF. In DNA, the CDR3 is TGTGCCAGCACCCCCTTCCACCGGGAGGGCGAGCAGTACTTC. This sequence joins TRBV28 and TRBJ2-5; 8 bases line up with TRBD2. TRBJ2-7 matches the DNA end more closely, so the J call is doubtful. Germline assignment: CDR1 MDHEN and CDR2 SYDVKM. This CDR3 comprises 14 residues.

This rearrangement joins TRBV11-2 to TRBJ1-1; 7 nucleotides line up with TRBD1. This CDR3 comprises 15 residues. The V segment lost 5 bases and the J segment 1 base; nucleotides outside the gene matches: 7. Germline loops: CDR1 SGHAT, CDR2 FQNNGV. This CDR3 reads CASSQDRDRNTEAFF. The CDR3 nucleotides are TGTGCCAGCAGCCAGGACCGGGACAGGAACACTGAAGCTTTCTTT. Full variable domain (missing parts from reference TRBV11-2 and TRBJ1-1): EAGVAQSPRYKIIEKRQSVAFWCNPISGHATLYWYQQILGQGPKLLIQFQNNGVVDDSQLPKDRFSAERLKGVDSTLKIQPAKLEDSAVYLCASSQDRDRNTEAFFGQGTRLTVV.

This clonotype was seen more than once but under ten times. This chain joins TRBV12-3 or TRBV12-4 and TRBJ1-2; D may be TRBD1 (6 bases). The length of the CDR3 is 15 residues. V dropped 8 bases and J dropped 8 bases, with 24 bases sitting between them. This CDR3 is CASRTNLPGEDGYTF. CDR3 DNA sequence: TGTGCCAGCCGTACTAACCTTCCAGGGGAAGACGGCTACACCTTC.

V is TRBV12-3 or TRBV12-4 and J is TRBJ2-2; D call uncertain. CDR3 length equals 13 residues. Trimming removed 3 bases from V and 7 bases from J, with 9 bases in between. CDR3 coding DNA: TGTGCCAGCAGTTTCCAATCAGGCGGGGAGCTGTTTTTT. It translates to CASSFQSGGELFF.

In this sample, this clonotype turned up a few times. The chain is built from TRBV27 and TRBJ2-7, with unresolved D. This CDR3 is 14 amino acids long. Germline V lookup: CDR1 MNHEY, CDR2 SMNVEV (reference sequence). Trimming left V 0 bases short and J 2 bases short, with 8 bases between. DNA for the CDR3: TGTGCCAGCAGTTTATCCCGAGGTCCCTACGAGCAGTACTTC. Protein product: CASSLSRGPYEQYF.

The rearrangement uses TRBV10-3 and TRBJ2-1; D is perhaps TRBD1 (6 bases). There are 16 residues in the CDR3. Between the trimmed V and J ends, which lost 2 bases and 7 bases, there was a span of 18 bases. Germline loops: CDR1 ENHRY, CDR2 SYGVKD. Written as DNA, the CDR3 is TGTGCCATCAGTGAGAGGGGGTTATATGTGGGAAATGAGCAGTTCTTC. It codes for CAISERGLYVGNEQFF.

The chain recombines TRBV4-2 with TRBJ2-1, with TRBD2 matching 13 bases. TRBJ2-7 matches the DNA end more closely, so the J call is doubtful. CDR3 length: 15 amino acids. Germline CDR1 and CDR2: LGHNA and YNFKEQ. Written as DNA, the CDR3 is TGTGCCAGCAGCCAAGAACTAGCGGGGGGGCCCGAGCAGTACTTC. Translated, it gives CASSQELAGGPEQYF.

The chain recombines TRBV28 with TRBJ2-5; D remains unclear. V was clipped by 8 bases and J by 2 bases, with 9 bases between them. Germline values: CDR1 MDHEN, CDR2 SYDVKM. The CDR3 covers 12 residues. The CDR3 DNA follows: TGTGCCAGCGCAGTATGGCAAGAGACCCAGTACTTC. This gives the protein CASAVWQETQYF. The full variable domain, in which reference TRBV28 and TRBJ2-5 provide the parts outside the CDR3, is DVKVTQSSRYLVKRTGEKVFLECVQDMDHENMFWYRQDPGLGLRLIYFSYDVKMKEKGDIPEGYSVSREKKERFSLILESASTNQTSMYLCASAVWQETQYFGPGTRLLVL.

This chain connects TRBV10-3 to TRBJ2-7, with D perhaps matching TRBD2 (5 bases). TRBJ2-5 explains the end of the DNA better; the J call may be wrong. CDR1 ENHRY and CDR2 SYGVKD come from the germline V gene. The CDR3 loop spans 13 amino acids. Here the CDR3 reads CAISMNPGETQYF. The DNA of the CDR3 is TGTGCCATCAGTATGAACCCGGGGGAGACCCAGTACTTC.

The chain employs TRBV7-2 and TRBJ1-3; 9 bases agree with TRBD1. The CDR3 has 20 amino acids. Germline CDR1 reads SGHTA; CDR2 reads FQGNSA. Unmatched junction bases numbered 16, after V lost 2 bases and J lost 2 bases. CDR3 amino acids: CASSLYSPGSGQGTGNTIYF. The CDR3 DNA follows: TGTGCCAGCAGCTTATATTCCCCGGGTTCGGGACAGGGTACTGGAAACACCATATATTTT.

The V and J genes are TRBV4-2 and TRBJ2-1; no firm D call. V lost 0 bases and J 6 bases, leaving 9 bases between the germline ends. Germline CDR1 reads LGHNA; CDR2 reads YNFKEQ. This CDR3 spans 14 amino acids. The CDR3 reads CASSQDPLGNEQFF. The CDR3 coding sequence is TGTGCCAGCAGCCAAGACCCCTTGGGCAATGAGCAGTTCTTC.

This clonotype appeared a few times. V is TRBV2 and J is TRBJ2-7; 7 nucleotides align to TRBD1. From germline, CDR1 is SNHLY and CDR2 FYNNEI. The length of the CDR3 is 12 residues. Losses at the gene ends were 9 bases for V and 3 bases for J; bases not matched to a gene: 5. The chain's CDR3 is CASKTGLYEQYF. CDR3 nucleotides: TGTGCCAGTAAGACAGGGCTCTACGAGCAGTACTTC.

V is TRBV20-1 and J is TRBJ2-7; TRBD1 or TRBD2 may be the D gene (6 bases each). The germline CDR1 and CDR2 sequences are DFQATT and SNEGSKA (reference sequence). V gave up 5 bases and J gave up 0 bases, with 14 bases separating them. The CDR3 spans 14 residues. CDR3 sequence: CSARGGTTSYEQYF. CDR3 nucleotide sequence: TGCAGTGCTCGAGGGGGGACAACCTCCTACGAGCAGTACTTC.